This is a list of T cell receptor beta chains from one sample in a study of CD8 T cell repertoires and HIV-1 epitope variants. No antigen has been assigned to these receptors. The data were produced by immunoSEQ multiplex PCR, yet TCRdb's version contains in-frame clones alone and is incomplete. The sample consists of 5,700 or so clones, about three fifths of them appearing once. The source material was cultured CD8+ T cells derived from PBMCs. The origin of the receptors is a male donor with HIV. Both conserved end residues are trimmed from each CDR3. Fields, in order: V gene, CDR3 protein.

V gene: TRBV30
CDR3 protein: AWSSGTAQGQPQH

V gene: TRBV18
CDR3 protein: ASSPLVGGARGTDTQY

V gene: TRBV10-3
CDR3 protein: AISERTGEAF

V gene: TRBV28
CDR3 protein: ASSLVGGNNEQF

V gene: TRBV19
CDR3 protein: ASTPDRLSNQPQH

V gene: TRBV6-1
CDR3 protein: ASSEGTGETDTQY

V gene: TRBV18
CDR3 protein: ASSPLDRTFYEQY

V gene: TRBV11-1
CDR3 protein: ASRSGQGLAEAF

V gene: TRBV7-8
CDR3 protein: ASSLAGQGSYNEQF

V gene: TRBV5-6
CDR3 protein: ASSLGWDRDQPQH

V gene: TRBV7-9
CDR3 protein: ASSFAGEYNEQF

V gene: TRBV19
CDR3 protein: ASSIDQQMNTEAF

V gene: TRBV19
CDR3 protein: ASSGTGATETQY

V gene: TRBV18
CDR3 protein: ASSPPGLADTEAF

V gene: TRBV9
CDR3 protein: ASSVDSTGGGQPQH

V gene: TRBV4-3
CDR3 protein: ASSQDVGQGNTEAF

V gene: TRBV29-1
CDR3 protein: SVVRPSYNEQF

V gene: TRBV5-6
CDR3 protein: ASSAGIGEQY

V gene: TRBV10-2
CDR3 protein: ASSRAETSTDTQY

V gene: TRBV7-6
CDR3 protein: ASTLAGAPRQF

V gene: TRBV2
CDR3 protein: ASSDWGNTEAF

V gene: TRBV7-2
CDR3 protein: ASSSPEETQY

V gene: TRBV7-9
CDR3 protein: ASSPPGVNTGELF

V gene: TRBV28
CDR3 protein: ASRGPGQLSGNTIY

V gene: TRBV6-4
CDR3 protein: ASRDVRGQGRRGANVLT

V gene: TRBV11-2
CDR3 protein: ASSLEEIDYT

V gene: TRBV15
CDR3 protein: ATGGLVTDTQY

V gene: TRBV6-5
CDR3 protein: ASSFRRGSNSPLH

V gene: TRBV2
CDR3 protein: ASSDTESSYNEQF

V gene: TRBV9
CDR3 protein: ASSARQGGNTDTQY

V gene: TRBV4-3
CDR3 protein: ASSQDAGSVAF

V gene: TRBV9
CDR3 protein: ASSVDPKPNEQF

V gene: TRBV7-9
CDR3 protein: ASSLDTEAF

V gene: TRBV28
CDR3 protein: ASRRTFNSNQPQH

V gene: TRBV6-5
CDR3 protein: ASSYAPNGYEQY

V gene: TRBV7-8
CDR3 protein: ASSLALRGGSGNTIY

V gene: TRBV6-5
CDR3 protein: AAESQGANEQF

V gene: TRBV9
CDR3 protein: ASSFVGSGAYGYT

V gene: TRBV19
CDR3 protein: ASSVGEWGNQPQH

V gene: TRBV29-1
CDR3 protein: SVVDPRQAGAYNEQF

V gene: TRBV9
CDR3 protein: ASSVPRGGGRGTGELF

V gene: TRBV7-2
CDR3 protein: ASSPSAGGSYEQY

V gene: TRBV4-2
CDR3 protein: ASSHREANSPLH

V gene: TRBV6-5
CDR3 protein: ASSHRTSGRNEQY

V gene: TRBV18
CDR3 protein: ASSPVTGTGVNSPLH

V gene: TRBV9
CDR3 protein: ASSGQGFYNEQF